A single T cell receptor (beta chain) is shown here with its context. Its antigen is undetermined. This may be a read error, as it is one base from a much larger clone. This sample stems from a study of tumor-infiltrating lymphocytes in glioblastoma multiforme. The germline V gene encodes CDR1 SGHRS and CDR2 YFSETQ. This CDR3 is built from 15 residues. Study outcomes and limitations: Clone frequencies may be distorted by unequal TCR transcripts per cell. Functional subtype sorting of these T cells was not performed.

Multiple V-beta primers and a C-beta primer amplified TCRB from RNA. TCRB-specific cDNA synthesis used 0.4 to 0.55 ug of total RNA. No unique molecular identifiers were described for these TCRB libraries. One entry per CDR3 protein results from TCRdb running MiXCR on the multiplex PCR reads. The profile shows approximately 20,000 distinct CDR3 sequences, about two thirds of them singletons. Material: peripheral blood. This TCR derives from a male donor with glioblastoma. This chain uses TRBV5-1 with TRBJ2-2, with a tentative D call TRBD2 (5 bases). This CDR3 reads CASSLAVSPSGEMFF. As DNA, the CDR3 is TGCGCCAGCAGCTTGGCTGTCAGTCCATCCGGGGAGATGTTTTTT.